This T cell receptor (beta chain) was profiled in a study of T cells in Graves' hyperthyroidism and ophthalmopathy. Turning to the study itself: Sampling of peripheral blood happened at initial diagnosis, prior to any treatment.

Germline-derived CDR1 and CDR2 are MNHEY and SMNVEV (reference sequence). This CDR3 has 14 amino acids. The V gene lost 7 bases and the J gene lost 2 bases, with 15 bases spanning the gap. The TCR beta CDR3 regions underwent amplification using RNA transcripts as the source. TCR CDR3 regions were first amplified by RT-PCR with HTBI primers. MiXCR was run by TCRdb on the multiplex PCR reads, yielding one entry per CDR3 protein. The table has a few hundred thousand distinct CDR3 sequences, under 25% seen once. As to this clonotype: Its antigen is unidentified.

Any patient presenting with uncontrolled infection, other autoimmune disease, pregnancy or lactation was left out. The diagnoses drew upon clinical symptoms, serum thyroxine and TRAb, thyroid ultrasound and orbital computed tomography. Regarding the study as a whole: Ophthalmopathy could be told apart from stable hyperthyroidism with a 13 V-J model.

The specimen sequenced was blood. This TCR derives from a man between 18 and 29 years old with Graves' hyperthyroidism. The chain is built from TRBV27 and TRBJ2-7; D unresolved. This chain's CDR3 is CASKPTVLPYEQYF. The CDR3, as DNA: TGTGCCAGCAAACCTACGGTTTTACCCTACGAGCAGTACTTC.